This TCR beta chain was captured in a study of T cells in Graves' hyperthyroidism and ophthalmopathy. This clonotype was detected a few times. Compared with germline, one end of the junction differs, possibly owing to a read error. The TCR beta CDR3 regions underwent amplification using RNA transcripts as the source. HTBI primers were used for first-round RT-PCR of the TCR CDR3. TCRdb reprocessed the multiplex PCR reads with MiXCR, giving one entry per CDR3 protein. The table records around 420,000 distinct CDR3 sequences, about a sixth of them present only once. CDR1 is MNHEY and CDR2 is SVGEGT in the germline V gene. The CDR3 spans 17 residues.

This TCR derives from a woman aged 18-29 years with Graves' hyperthyroidism. The rearrangement joins TRBV6-2 or TRBV6-3 to TRBJ2-3; D may be TRBD2 (6 bases). Sample: blood. CDR3 sequence reads: CASSPLGEEGLLDTQCF. In DNA form, the CDR3 reads TGTGCCAGCAGTCCCCTAGGGGAAGAGGGACTGTTGGATACGCAGTGTTTT.